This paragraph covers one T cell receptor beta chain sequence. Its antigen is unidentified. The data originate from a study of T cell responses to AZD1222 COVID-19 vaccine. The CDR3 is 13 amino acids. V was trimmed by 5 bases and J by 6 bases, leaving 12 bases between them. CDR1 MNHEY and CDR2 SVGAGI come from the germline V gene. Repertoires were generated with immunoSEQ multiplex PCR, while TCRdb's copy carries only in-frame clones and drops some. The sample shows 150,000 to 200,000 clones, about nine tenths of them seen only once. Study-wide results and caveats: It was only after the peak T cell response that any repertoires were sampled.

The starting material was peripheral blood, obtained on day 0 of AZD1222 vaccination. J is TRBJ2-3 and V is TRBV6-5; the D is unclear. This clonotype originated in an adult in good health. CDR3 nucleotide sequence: TGTGCCAGCAGTACAAATCCCCGCGATACGCAGTATTTT. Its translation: CASSTNPRDTQYF.